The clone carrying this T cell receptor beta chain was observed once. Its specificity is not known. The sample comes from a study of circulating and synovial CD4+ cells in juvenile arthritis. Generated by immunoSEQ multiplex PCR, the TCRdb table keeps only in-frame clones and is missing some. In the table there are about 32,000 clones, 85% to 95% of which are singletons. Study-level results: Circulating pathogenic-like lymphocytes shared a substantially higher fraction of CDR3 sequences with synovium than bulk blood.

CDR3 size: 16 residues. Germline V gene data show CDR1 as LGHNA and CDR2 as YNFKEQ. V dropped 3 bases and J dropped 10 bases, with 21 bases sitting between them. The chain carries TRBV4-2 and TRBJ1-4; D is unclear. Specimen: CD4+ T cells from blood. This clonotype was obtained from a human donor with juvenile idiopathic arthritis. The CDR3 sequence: CASSQPPGGVEGKLFF. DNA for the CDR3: TGTGCCAGCAGCCAGCCCCCGGGAGGAGTTGAAGGAAAACTGTTTTTT.